This T cell receptor beta chain was recovered during a study of blood T cell repertoires in COVID-19. About the research overall: From the United States, Italy and Spain came samples of acute and convalescent COVID-19. From T cells, B-cell-depleted T cells, or PBMCs came the material, which was cDNA or gDNA.

Profiling relied on immunoSEQ multiplex PCR, and the TCRdb table lists in-frame clones only, not all of them. The table has 330,000 or so clones, over 80% seen once. CDR1 and CDR2 (germline): LGHNA, YNFKEQ. V was pared by 0 bases and J by 8 bases, with 6 bases of the junction left unmatched. The length of the CDR3 is 17 residues. Patients of the Seattle cohort, enrolled during active infection, were followed longitudinally. The chain is built from TRBV4-2 and TRBJ2-2; 13 bases align to TRBD2. Material: peripheral blood. The TCR sequence derives from a man younger than 40 with COVID-19, enrolled during active disease. The CDR3 DNA sequence: TGTGCCAGCAGCCAAGAAGGGACTAGCGGGAAGATGGGGGAGCTGTTTTTT. Encoded protein: CASSQEGTSGKMGELFF.